This is a list of T cell receptor beta chains from one sample in a study of blood T cell repertoires in COVID-19. This table comes from immunoSEQ multiplex PCR, and its TCRdb copy is limited to in-frame clones, with some not included. The sample includes tens of thousands of clones, roughly nine tenths of them seen just once. Sequencing was performed on peripheral blood. The source is a human donor with active COVID-19. The donor label of this sample is uncertain. Both conserved end residues are part of each CDR3. The D gene is left open where the match is weak. Where a row states a size, it is once, few, many or the class of an expanded clone; other rows omit it.

size	length	J	D	V	DNA	CDR3
NA	14	TRBJ1-1	NA	TRBV6-4	TGTGCCAGCTCCACCAATCCCGGGAACACTGAAGCTTTCTTT	CASSTNPGNTEAFF
few	17	TRBJ2-7	NA	TRBV3-1/TRBV3-2	TGTGCCAGCAGCCAAGACGCGAGACCAGGGATATCCTACGAGCAGTACTTC	CASSQDARPGISYEQYF
NA	17	TRBJ2-3	TRBD2	TRBV7-8	TGTGCCAGCAGCTTAGTGCTACTAGCGGGGAGCACAGATACGCAGTATTTT	CASSLVLLAGSTDTQYF
NA	15	TRBJ1-4	TRBD1	TRBV6-2/TRBV6-3	TGTGCCAGCAGTTACGCACAGGGGGCGAATGAAAAACTGTTTTTT	CASSYAQGANEKLFF
NA	14	TRBJ1-1	NA	TRBV4-1	TGCGCCAGCAGCCAAGGGACAGAGAACACTGAAGCTTTCTTT	CASSQGTENTEAFF
NA	12	TRBJ2-7	NA	TRBV2	TGTGCCAGCAGTGGGGACACCTACGAGCAGTACTTC	CASSGDTYEQYF
NA	14	TRBJ2-7	NA	TRBV6-2/TRBV6-3	TGTGCCAGCAGTTCCCACAGGCGACCCTACGAGCAGTACTTC	CASSSHRRPYEQYF
NA	17	TRBJ2-6	TRBD1	TRBV5-4	TGTGCCAGCAGCTCACTACAGGGGAGCCCCGGGGCCAACGTCCTGACTTTC	CASSSLQGSPGANVLTF
once	15	TRBJ1-5	TRBD1	TRBV6-6	TGTGCCAGCAGTTACCGGGACAGGAGCAATCAGCCCCAGCATTTT	CASSYRDRSNQPQHF
NA	13	TRBJ1-5	NA	TRBV6-5	TGTGCCAGCAGTTCTCAGGGTGGGCAGCCCCAGCATTTT	CASSSQGGQPQHF
few	14	TRBJ2-3	NA	TRBV6-2/TRBV6-3	TGTGCCAGCAGCCCCGGGGAGGCCACAGATACGCAGTATTTT	CASSPGEATDTQYF
NA	15	TRBJ1-2	NA	TRBV11-2	TGTGCCAGCAGCACTAGGACAGTATCCCTCTATGGCTACACCTTC	CASSTRTVSLYGYTF
NA	16	TRBJ2-7	NA	TRBV5-1	TGCGCCACCCTTACGGACATGAGGAACGGATCCGACGAGCAGTACTTC	CATLTDMRNGSDEQYF
NA	19	TRBJ2-7	TRBD2	TRBV18	TGTGCCAGCTCACCAAATATGGTGGCTAGCGGGGGGACAACCTACGAGCAGTACTTC	CASSPNMVASGGTTYEQYF
NA	13	TRBJ1-2	NA	TRBV7-8	TGTGCCAGCAGCTTGCTTACAGAATATGGCTACACCTTC	CASSLLTEYGYTF
NA	15	TRBJ1-2	NA	TRBV4-2	TGTGCCAGCAGCCAAGTGACGGTGGGCGAGTATGGCTACACCTTC	CASSQVTVGEYGYTF
NA	15	TRBJ2-7	TRBD1	TRBV19	TGTGCCAGTAGCGATCCGGGGACAGTCTCCTACGAGCAGTACTTC	CASSDPGTVSYEQYF
NA	13	TRBJ2-1	TRBD1	TRBV18	TGTGCCAGCTCACCACCGACAGGGAATGAGCAGTTCTTC	CASSPPTGNEQFF
NA	15	TRBJ2-7	TRBD2	TRBV7-6	TGTGCCAGCAGCTCGACTAGCGGGGGCCCTTACGAGCAGTACTTC	CASSSTSGGPYEQYF
once	14	TRBJ2-5	TRBD2	TRBV3-1/TRBV3-2	TGTGCCAGCAGCCAAGATCGACTAGCGGAGACCCAGTACTTC	CASSQDRLAETQYF
few	16	TRBJ2-5	NA	TRBV19	TGTGCCAGTAGATCCGCGGTATTGTCCTACCAAGAGACCCAGTACTTC	CASRSAVLSYQETQYF
NA	14	TRBJ2-1	TRBD2	TRBV9	TGTGCCAGCGCACAGAGCGGGGGTTGGAATGAGCAGTTCTTC	CASAQSGGWNEQFF
NA	15	TRBJ2-7	NA	TRBV6-5	TGTGCCAGCAGTTACTCGGGCAGGGCTCGTCGAGAGCAGTACTTC	CASSYSGRARREQYF
NA	15	TRBJ1-5	TRBD1	TRBV9	TGTGCCAGCAGCTTAACAGGGGAGAGGTATCAGCCCCAGCATTTT	CASSLTGERYQPQHF
NA	15	TRBJ1-1	NA	TRBV6-6	TGTGCCAGCACCCGGGACGGACTATTAAGCACTGAAGCTTTCTTT	CASTRDGLLSTEAFF
NA	14	TRBJ2-5	NA	TRBV7-9	TGTGCCAGCAGCCTCGCTTCAGGGCAAGAGACCCAGTACTTC	CASSLASGQETQYF
NA	14	TRBJ1-4	TRBD1	TRBV19	TGTGCCAGTAGGCAACCGGGACAGGATGAAAAACTGTTTTTT	CASRQPGQDEKLFF
NA	15	TRBJ1-3	TRBD1	TRBV5-5	TGTGCCAGCAGCTTGGCCGGGACAGCTGGAAACACCATATATTTT	CASSLAGTAGNTIYF
NA	14	TRBJ1-2	TRBD1	TRBV19	TGTGCCAGCAGCCACAGGGGGCGCAGAGATGGCTACACCTTC	CASSHRGRRDGYTF
NA	16	TRBJ1-3	NA	TRBV18	TGTGCCAGCTCAACTCGCAGGGGCAAGTCTGGAAACACCATATATTTT	CASSTRRGKSGNTIYF
once	14	TRBJ2-5	TRBD2	TRBV7-3	TGTGCCAGCAGCGAGCGGGGGGGCCTGGAGACCCAGTACTTC	CASSERGGLETQYF
NA	17	TRBJ1-1	NA	TRBV7-6	TGTGCCAGCAGCTTATTGGATGGGAGTCGAAGTCACACTGAAGCTTTCTTT	CASSLLDGSRSHTEAFF
NA	15	TRBJ1-6	NA	TRBV27	TGTGCCAGCAGTTGGGCAGGGCTCGCTGATTCACCCCTCCACTTT	CASSWAGLADSPLHF
NA	13	TRBJ1-3	NA	TRBV10-3	TGTGCCATCAGGGGGCTGGCTGGAAACACCATATATTTT	CAIRGLAGNTIYF
few	14	TRBJ1-2	TRBD1	TRBV7-9	TGTGCCAGCAGCTTGGGACAGGGGAGCGACGGCTACACCTTC	CASSLGQGSDGYTF
few	14	TRBJ1-4	NA	TRBV7-2	TGTGCCAGCAGCTTAGGAGGCCATAATGAAAAACTGTTTTTT	CASSLGGHNEKLFF
NA	15	TRBJ2-1	NA	TRBV5-1	TGCGCCAGCAGCTTGGTTGGACAGCTTGCGGATGAGCAGTTCTTC	CASSLVGQLADEQFF
NA	13	TRBJ2-7	TRBD1	TRBV12-3/TRBV12-4	TGTGCCAGCAGACGGACAGGGGACTACGAGCAGTACTTC	CASRRTGDYEQYF
NA	17	TRBJ1-4	NA	TRBV4-3	TGCGCCAGCAGCCAATCCGGGACACCTGCAACTAATGAAAAACTGTTTTTT	CASSQSGTPATNEKLFF
once	17	TRBJ2-2	TRBD1	TRBV7-9	TGTGCCAGCAGCAGACGCGGGGGACAGGGAAACACCGGGGAGCTGTTTTTT	CASSRRGGQGNTGELFF
NA	12	TRBJ1-2	TRBD1	TRBV19	TGTGCCAGTAAGGGGCAGGGGGACAAGGGCACCTTC	CASKGQGDKGTF
NA	16	TRBJ2-1	TRBD2	TRBV13	TGTGCCAGCAAGCCTAGGACTAGCGGGGAACACAATGAGCAGTTCTTC	CASKPRTSGEHNEQFF
NA	15	TRBJ2-3	TRBD2	TRBV6-4	TGTGCCAGCAGTGAGGGGGGGGGAAGCACAGATACGCAGTATTTT	CASSEGGGSTDTQYF
NA	17	TRBJ2-3	NA	TRBV19	TGTGCCAGTAGTGCAACGGGGGGCGGGGTTCTGGCAGATACGCAGTATTTT	CASSATGGGVLADTQYF
few	15	TRBJ1-6	NA	TRBV19	TGTGCCAGTAGTACCGGAGAGTCCTATAATTCACCCCTCCACTTT	CASSTGESYNSPLHF
NA	14	TRBJ2-5	NA	TRBV6-6	TGTGCCAGCAGTTACAGAGCGGACGGAGAGACCCAGTACTTC	CASSYRADGETQYF
NA	16	TRBJ1-5	TRBD1	TRBV18	TGTGCCAGCTCACTAGGGACAGCCTATAGCAATCAGCCCCAGCATTTT	CASSLGTAYSNQPQHF
NA	15	TRBJ2-2	TRBD2	TRBV2	TGTGCCAGCAGTGTTGACGGGGGGGGCACCGGGGAGCTGTTTTTT	CASSVDGGGTGELFF
NA	14	TRBJ2-7	TRBD1	TRBV14	TGTGCCAGCAGCCGAGACAGGGTTCCCTACGAGCAGTACTTC	CASSRDRVPYEQYF
NA	13	TRBJ1-1	TRBD1	TRBV6-2/TRBV6-3	TGTGCCAGCAGCGACAGGGTAGGCACTGAAGCTTTCTTT	CASSDRVGTEAFF
NA	16	TRBJ1-4	TRBD1	TRBV6-5	TGTGCCAGCAGTTCCACCCGAGACAGGGGAGTGGAAAAACTGTTTTTT	CASSSTRDRGVEKLFF
NA	14	TRBJ2-2	NA	TRBV25-1	TGTGCCAGCAGTGAACAGGGGAGGGCCGGGGAGCTGTTTTTT	CASSEQGRAGELFF